Presented here are 30 T cell receptor beta chains from one specimen sequenced in a study of blood T cell repertoires in COVID-19. The assay was immunoSEQ multiplex PCR, and TCRdb's table has in-frame clones only and misses some. The table lists about 290,000 clones, around 88% of them singletons, with 4.6% in the top ten. The sample consisted of peripheral blood. Receptor source: a man aged 40-50 years with acute or convalescent COVID-19.

V is TRBV12-5 and J is TRBJ2-7, with a tentative D call TRBD2 (6 bases). The V gene lost 6 bases and the J gene lost 6 bases, with 12 bases spanning the gap. The CDR3 sequence is 12 residues long. From germline, CDR1 is LGHNT and CDR2 FRNRAP. The CDR3: CASGVGAGEQYF. The CDR3 region has the DNA TGTGCTAGTGGCGTTGGAGCGGGCGAGCAGTACTTC.

In DNA form, the CDR3 reads TGTGCCAGCAGCTCTGGGGGTAGCGGGGGATACAATGAGCAGTTCTTC. This translates into CASSSGGSGGYNEQFF. The chain couples TRBV7-3 to TRBJ2-1, with 9 bases matching TRBD2. Losses at the gene ends were 4 bases for V and 4 bases for J; bases not matched to a gene: 8. Germline V CDR1 and CDR2: SGHTA, FQGTGA. The CDR3 has 16 residues.

V gene TRBV29-1 combines with J gene TRBJ1-2; 7 nucleotides align to TRBD1. The CDR3 runs to 12 residues. Germline loops: CDR1 SQVTM, CDR2 ANQGSEA. The trim removed 3 bases at V and 4 bases at J, leaving 2 bases unmatched. The CDR3 DNA is TGCAGCGTTGAGGACAGGTCCTATGGCTACACCTTC. Its protein is CSVEDRSYGYTF.

The J gene is TRBJ2-4, the V gene TRBV28, with D tentatively TRBD2 (7 bases). Germline CDR1 reads MDHEN; CDR2 reads SYDVKM. This CDR3 has 15 residues. V was clipped by 1 base and J by 7 bases, with 14 bases between them. CDR3 nucleotide sequence: TGTGCCAGCAGTTTATTCCCGGGGGGCGGGAACATTCAGTACTTC. Translation gives CASSLFPGGGNIQYF.

This clone was observed once. This chain connects TRBV5-8 to TRBJ1-5, with 10 bases fitting TRBD1. Germline loops: CDR1 SGHTS, CDR2 YDEGEE. V trimming: 4 bases; J trimming: 1 base; junction bases outside the gene matches: 8. CDR3 length equals 17 residues. The CDR3 nucleotides read TGTGCCAGCAGCGTTGAGGACAGGGGGAGAAGCAATCAGCCCCAGCATTTT. It specifies CASSVEDRGRSNQPQHF.

The chain carries TRBV5-1 and TRBJ1-1; 8 bases match TRBD1. Germline V lookup: CDR1 SGHRS, CDR2 YFSETQ. This CDR3 is built from 15 residues. J gave up 4 bases and V 4 bases, and 9 bases lay outside the gene matches. The chain's CDR3 is CASSVQTGDGTEAFF. The CDR3 DNA sequence: TGCGCCAGCAGCGTTCAGACAGGGGACGGCACTGAAGCTTTCTTT.

The chain couples TRBV5-6 to TRBJ2-1; 7 nucleotides line up with TRBD2. CDR1 SGHDT and CDR2 YYEEEE come from the germline V gene. CDR3 length: 14 amino acids. The V gene end was trimmed by 4 bases and the J gene end by 0 bases; junction bases not matched to a gene: 1. The CDR3 here is CASSRDYSYNEQFF. The DNA of the CDR3 is TGTGCCAGCAGCAGGGACTACTCCTACAATGAGCAGTTCTTC. Filled out from reference TRBV5-6 and TRBJ2-1, the complete variable domain reads DAGVTQSPTHLIKTRGQQVTLRCSPKSGHDTVSWYQQALGQGPQFIFQYYEEEERQRGNFPDRFSGHQFPNYSSELNVNALLLGDSALYLCASSRDYSYNEQFFGPGTRLTVL.

V gene TRBV15 combines with J gene TRBJ2-1; D gene ambiguous. Germline V gene lookup returns CDR1 LNHNV and CDR2 YYDKDF (reference sequence). The CDR3 sequence is 11 residues long. With 0 bases removed from V and 9 bases from J, the gap between germline ends came to 3 bases. The CDR3 bases are TGTGCCACCAGCAGAGATATTGAGCAGTTCTTC. This encodes CATSRDIEQFF. Based on the CDR3 plus reference TRBV15 and TRBJ2-1, the full variable domain is DAMVIQNPRYQVTQFGKPVTLSCSQTLNHNVMYWYQQKSSQAPKLLFHYYDKDFNNEADTPDNFQSRRPNTSFCFLDIRSPGLGDTAMYLCATSRDIEQFFGPGTRLTVL.

The V and J genes are TRBV12-5 and TRBJ2-3; D remains ambiguous. Per the germline V gene, CDR1 is LGHNT and CDR2 is FRNRAP. V shed 2 bases and J shed 4 bases, with 7 bases lying between them. The CDR3 runs 13 residues. CDR3 loop: CASGLPPADTQYF. CDR3 coding DNA: TGTGCTAGTGGTTTGCCCCCTGCAGATACGCAGTATTTT. Using reference TRBV12-5 and TRBJ2-3 for the parts outside the CDR3, the full variable domain is DARVTQTPRHKVTEMGQEVTMRCQPILGHNTVFWYRQTMMQGLELLAYFRNRAPLDDSGMPKDRFSAEMPDATLATLKIQPSEPRDSAVYFCASGLPPADTQYFGPGTRLTVL.

This clone appeared once. V is TRBV5-1 and J is TRBJ2-1; 10 bases agree with TRBD2. The CDR3 runs 16 residues. V shed 4 bases and J 4 bases; nucleotides not matched to a gene: 8. Germline CDR1 is SGHRS and CDR2 is YFSETQ. The chain's CDR3 is CASSPSSSGGYNEQFF. In DNA form, the CDR3 reads TGCGCCAGCAGCCCCTCTTCTAGCGGGGGATACAATGAGCAGTTCTTC.

V usage is TRBV19 and J usage is TRBJ2-2; D possibly corresponds to TRBD2 (5 bases). The CDR3 is 15 amino acids. Trimming took 1 base from V and 3 from J, leaving 9 bases between them. Germline V lookup: CDR1 LNHDA, CDR2 SQIVND (reference sequence). The CDR3 sequence is CASSIGGIYTGELFF. The CDR3 coding sequence is TGTGCCAGTAGTATAGGAGGGATCTACACCGGGGAGCTGTTTTTT.

The chain employs TRBV5-4 and TRBJ2-1, with TRBD1 as a possible D gene (6 bases). V dropped 4 bases and J dropped 10 bases, with 18 bases sitting between them. CDR1 and CDR2 (germline): SGHNT, YYREEE (reference sequence). The length of the CDR3 is 14 residues. The CDR3 reads CASSDRNLMQEQFF. CDR3 nucleotides: TGTGCCAGCAGCGACAGGAATCTCATGCAGGAGCAGTTCTTC.

This chain links TRBV5-1 with TRBJ1-6, with 11 bases identical to TRBD1. With 4 bases clipped from V and 8 bases from J, the junction kept 2 bases outside the gene matches. The CDR3 has 14 amino acids. Germline V lookup: CDR1 SGHRS, CDR2 YFSETQ. CDR3 in amino acids: CASSPGQGDSPLHF. The CDR3 DNA is TGCGCCAGCAGCCCGGGACAGGGGGATTCACCCCTCCACTTT.

V usage is TRBV24-1 and J usage is TRBJ2-7; 8 nucleotides align to TRBD2. The CDR3 is 14 amino acids. Losses at the gene ends were 3 bases for V and 5 bases for J; bases not matched to a gene: 5. Germline V gene data show CDR1 as KGHDR and CDR2 as SFDVKD. The chain's CDR3 is CATSDGERGNEQYF. For the CDR3, the DNA is TGTGCCACCAGTGATGGGGAGCGGGGGAACGAGCAGTACTTC.

The chain is built from TRBV25-1 and TRBJ1-1; tentatively, D is TRBD1 (5 bases). Trimming took off 7 bases at V and 10 bases at J, with 22 bases between the two ends. Germline V gives CDR1 MGHDK, CDR2 SYGVNS. There are 14 residues in the CDR3. The CDR3 loop reads CASTTFEGVSGAFF. The DNA for the CDR3 is TGTGCCAGCACCACCTTCGAAGGGGTATCTGGAGCTTTCTTT.

This clone has just a few counts. V is TRBV9 and J is TRBJ1-6, with D possibly matching TRBD1 (5 bases). Per the germline V gene, CDR1 is SGDLS and CDR2 is YYNGEE. Trimming stripped 3 bases from V and 12 bases from J, with 13 bases between. There are 13 residues in the CDR3. CDR3 bases: TGTGCCAGCAGCGGGGGGGGTTGGCGACCCCTCCACTTT. Translated, it gives CASSGGGWRPLHF.

This rearrangement joins TRBV4-2 to TRBJ1-5, with D uncertain. CDR3 length equals 15 residues. The germline CDR1 and CDR2 sequences are LGHNA and YNFKEQ. V lost 4 bases and J 0 bases, leaving 10 bases between the germline ends. The CDR3 DNA follows: TGTGCCAGCAGCCCCTCCGGACTTAGCAATCAGCCCCAGCATTTT. It yields the protein CASSPSGLSNQPQHF.

This chain joins TRBV5-1 and TRBJ1-5, with a possible D match to TRBD1 (6 bases). V lost 0 bases, J lost 3 bases, and 10 bases lay in between. CDR3 size: 15 residues. The germline CDR1 and CDR2 sequences are SGHRS and YFSETQ. CDR3 nucleotide sequence: TGCGCCAGCAGCTTGGGGGGGCAAAACAATCAGCCCCAGCATTTT. Protein sequence: CASSLGGQNNQPQHF.

The gene calls are TRBV3-1 (or the pseudogene TRBV3-2) and TRBJ1-2; D is unresolved. Per the germline V gene, CDR1 is LGHDT and CDR2 is YNNKEL (reference sequence). This CDR3 has 15 amino acids. Trimming shortened V by 1 base and J by 0 bases, and 9 bases separated the two germline ends. DNA of the CDR3: TGTGCCAGCAGCCAAGCCGCAGGATCTAACTATGGCTACACCTTC. As protein: CASSQAAGSNYGYTF.

V is TRBV6-5 and J is TRBJ1-5; possible D gene TRBD1, 5 bases. Germline V gene lookup returns CDR1 MNHEY and CDR2 SVGAGI. This CDR3 contains 15 residues. Trimming pared 5 bases from V and 2 bases from J, leaving 13 bases between. The CDR3 DNA is TGTGCCAGCAGTCGACAGCATTTGGGCAATCAGCCCCAGCATTTT. Translated, it gives CASSRQHLGNQPQHF.

The rearrangement links TRBV14 to TRBJ2-7, with D perhaps TRBD1 (5 bases). Germline V gene lookup returns CDR1 SGHDN and CDR2 FVKESK. This CDR3 spans 15 amino acids. Trimming took 0 bases from V and 3 from J, leaving 12 bases between them. CDR3 coding DNA: TGTGCCAGCAGCCAAGACTTTACAGGAGTCTACGAGCAGTACTTC. Its protein is CASSQDFTGVYEQYF.

This chain links TRBV6-1 with TRBJ1-2; D call uncertain. CDR1 MNHNS and CDR2 SASEGT come from the germline V gene. The CDR3 is 12 amino acids. V shed 2 bases and J shed 7 bases, with 8 bases lying between them. The CDR3, as DNA: TGTGCCAGCAGTGAATCGTCGGGTGGCTACACCTTC. This sequence encodes CASSESSGGYTF.

The V gene is TRBV23-1, the J gene TRBJ2-7; 10 bases agree with TRBD1. TRBV23-1 is known as an ORF, though its function is uncertain. The length of the CDR3 is 14 residues. Trimming took 5 bases from V and 6 from J; bases not matched to a gene: 7. CDR3 nucleotides: TGCGCCAGCAGTTTCGGGACAGGGGATGGCGAGCAGTACTTC. Protein: CASSFGTGDGEQYF.

The rearrangement uses TRBV29-1 and TRBJ2-7, with 14 bases lining up with TRBD2. Trimming at V came to 4 bases and at J to 2 bases, leaving 10 bases not matched to a gene. The CDR3 consists of 17 residues. CDR1 and CDR2 (germline): SQVTM, ANQGSEA. This chain's CDR3 is CSVVGLAGATRTYEQYF. CDR3 DNA sequence: TGCAGCGTTGTGGGACTAGCGGGGGCTACAAGAACCTACGAGCAGTACTTC.

The J gene is TRBJ2-4, the V gene TRBV11-2, with D maybe TRBD2 (6 bases). The CDR3 is 13 residues long. Trimming removed 4 bases from V and 6 bases from J, with 10 bases in between. Germline V gene sequence: CDR1 SGHAT, CDR2 FQNNGV. The CDR3: CASSWGDRNIQYF. The CDR3 DNA is TGTGCCAGCAGCTGGGGGGATAGAAACATTCAGTACTTC.

The chain joins TRBV12-5 to TRBJ1-6; D perhaps matches TRBD1 (5 bases). Trimming removed 4 bases from V and 3 bases from J, with 16 bases in between. The CDR3 extends over 17 amino acids. Germline CDR1 is LGHNT and CDR2 is FRNRAP. DNA of the CDR3: TGTGCTAGTGGTTCGACGCGCGGGGGGTTCTATAATTCACCCCTCCACTTT. Translated: CASGSTRGGFYNSPLHF.

This clone has just one count. The gene calls are TRBV12-5 and TRBJ2-7; 8 bases are shared with TRBD1. The V segment lost 7 bases and the J segment 3 bases; nucleotides outside the gene matches: 11. Germline loops: CDR1 LGHNT, CDR2 FRNRAP. The CDR3 runs 15 residues. CDR3 DNA: TGTGCTAGTGTACCCGCGGACAGGGCCCTCTACGAGCAGTACTTC. It translates to CASVPADRALYEQYF.

The chain employs TRBV27 and TRBJ1-5, with D possibly TRBD1 on 6 matching bases. V lost 4 bases and J 3 bases, leaving 13 bases between the germline ends. The CDR3 length is 15 residues. Looked up from germline, CDR1 is MNHEY and CDR2 is SMNVEV (reference sequence). CDR3 region: CASSSTGWDNQPQHF. DNA of the CDR3: TGTGCCAGCAGTTCAACAGGGTGGGACAATCAGCCCCAGCATTTT.

The chain is built from TRBV24-1 and TRBJ1-3; D gene ambiguous. V dropped 4 bases and J dropped 0 bases, with 9 bases sitting between them. Germline V gene sequence: CDR1 KGHDR, CDR2 SFDVKD. This CDR3 has 15 amino acids. The CDR3 DNA sequence: TGTGCCACCAGTGACCCTAGTAGCTCTGGAAACACCATATATTTT. The encoded protein is CATSDPSSSGNTIYF.

The chain has TRBV18 and TRBJ1-4; D remains ambiguous. Germline-derived CDR1 and CDR2 are KGHSH and LQKENI. Trimming removed 2 bases from V and 0 bases from J, with 4 bases in between. This CDR3 spans 14 amino acids. The CDR3 region is CASSPTATNEKLFF. CDR3 DNA: TGTGCCAGCTCACCAACAGCAACTAATGAAAAACTGTTTTTT.